These 16 T cell receptor beta chains came from one sample sequenced in a study of identical twins. Via MiXCR, TCRdb re-called the 5' RACE reads, giving one row per CDR3 protein. The data hold some 500,000 distinct CDR3 sequences, with over 8.5% observed a single time. These data also featured in a second study, about yellow fever vaccine responses in identical twins.

Sequenced: PBMCs. These receptors were collected from a woman younger than 30 in good health.

This clonotype occurred many times. The CDR3 coding sequence is TGTGCCGTCAGAAGACAGTTTCGCACAGATACGCAGTATTTT. Translated, it gives CAVRRQFRTDTQYF. The chain is built from TRBV6-2 or TRBV6-3 and TRBJ2-3; D might be TRBD1 (5 bases). The V end lost 11 bases, the J end lost 1 base, and 16 bases lay between the germline ends. Germline assignment: CDR1 MNHEY and CDR2 SVGEGT. This CDR3 has 14 amino acids.

The chain couples TRBV5-1 to TRBJ2-4; D gene uncertain. The CDR3 totals 16 residues. Trimming pared 2 bases from V and 3 bases from J, leaving 15 bases between. Germline V gene sequence: CDR1 SGHRS, CDR2 YFSETQ. Written as DNA, the CDR3 is TGCGCCAGCAGCTTTTTGGGTAGGGATGACAAAAACATTCAGTACTTC. This gives the protein CASSFLGRDDKNIQYF.

This clonotype has just a few counts. The chain is built from TRBV6-2 or TRBV6-3 and TRBJ2-3; TRBD2 matches at 15 bases. In germline, CDR1 is MNHEY, CDR2 SVGEGT. Trimming at V came to 0 bases and at J to 5 bases, leaving 15 bases not matched to a gene. The CDR3 spans 21 residues. In nucleotides, the CDR3 is TGTGCCAGCAGTTACTCCCCCGGACTAGCGGGAGGGCCGAGAGGAGAAGATACGCAGTATTTT. This sequence encodes CASSYSPGLAGGPRGEDTQYF.

Many counts were recorded for this clonotype. The V and J genes are TRBV12-3 or TRBV12-4 and TRBJ2-3; D is undetermined. The V end was cut by 2 bases, the J end by 4 bases, with 7 bases between. The CDR3 spans 13 residues. The DNA of the CDR3 is TGTGCCAGCAGTTTACAAGTGCCAGATACGCAGTATTTT. It specifies CASSLQVPDTQYF.

This clonotype has a count of ten or more. The rearrangement uses TRBV5-1 and TRBJ1-1; D is undetermined. Germline assignment: CDR1 SGHRS and CDR2 YFSETQ. The CDR3 loop spans 15 amino acids. V lost 2 bases to trimming and J lost 0 bases, with 11 bases between them. CDR3 nucleotide sequence: TGCGCCAGCAGCTTCCACCCTTCGATGAACACTGAAGCTTTCTTT. Amino acids: CASSFHPSMNTEAFF.

This chain connects TRBV10-2 to TRBJ2-5, with 7 nucleotides matching TRBD1. This CDR3 contains 14 residues. The germline V gene encodes CDR1 WSHSY and CDR2 SAAADI. V was clipped by 5 bases and J by 1 base; unmatched bases: 4. The CDR3 loop is CASSHRQGQETQYF. The DNA of the CDR3 is TGCGCCAGCAGTCACAGACAGGGCCAAGAGACCCAGTACTTC.

This clonotype was found many times. The chain is built from TRBV5-6 and TRBJ2-1; 7 bases are a match to TRBD2. The germline V gene encodes CDR1 SGHDT and CDR2 YYEEEE. After removal of 2 bases from V and 0 bases from J, the junction contained 2 bases not matched to a gene. This CDR3 has 15 amino acids. CDR3 region: CASSFSGGSYNEQFF. The DNA for the CDR3 is TGTGCCAGCAGCTTTTCGGGGGGCTCCTACAATGAGCAGTTCTTC.

There are a few counts of this clonotype. The chain uses TRBV4-3 and TRBJ2-3; perhaps D is TRBD1 or TRBD2 (5 bases each). V lost 0 bases and J lost 4, with 8 bases in between. Germline assignment: CDR1 LGHNA and CDR2 YSLEER. The length of the CDR3 is 14 residues. Here the CDR3 DNA reads TGCGCCAGCAGCCAAGACGGGGCGTCAGATACGCAGTATTTT. Translating gives CASSQDGASDTQYF.

The sample holds a few counts of this clonotype. The J gene is TRBJ2-3, the V gene TRBV5-1, with 12 bases aligning to TRBD2. Germline CDR1 is SGHRS and CDR2 is YFSETQ. The junction had 10 bases not matched to a gene; V was cut back by 0 bases and J by 2 bases. This CDR3 has 19 residues. CDR3: CASSLELAGGNIPTDTQYF. Here the CDR3 DNA reads TGCGCCAGCAGCTTGGAACTAGCGGGGGGAAATATCCCCACAGATACGCAGTATTTT.

This clonotype was seen many times. The chain carries TRBV12-3 or TRBV12-4 and TRBJ1-5; D unclear. With 7 bases removed from V and 1 base from J, the gap between germline ends came to 14 bases. CDR3 length: 15 residues. The CDR3 DNA reads TGTGCCAGCACCCGGTCCCAAGGAAGCAATCAGCCCCAGCATTTT. It specifies CASTRSQGSNQPQHF.

This clonotype was seen only a few times. The chain is built from TRBV20-1 and TRBJ2-5; D unresolved. Germline CDR1 DFQATT, CDR2 SNEGSKA (reference sequence). The CDR3 totals 13 residues. V was pared by 2 bases and J by 0 bases, with 7 bases between. The CDR3 sequence is CSARSHNQETQYF. The CDR3 DNA follows: TGCAGTGCTAGATCCCATAACCAAGAGACCCAGTACTTC.

This clonotype was counted many times. This chain connects TRBV5-1 to TRBJ1-1; weak D call: TRBD1 (5 bases). Trimming left V 0 bases short and J 0 bases short, with 9 bases between. The CDR3 sequence is 15 residues long. Germline CDR1 is SGHRS and CDR2 is YFSETQ. CDR3 amino acids: CASSLGQGLNTEAFF. CDR3 sequence (DNA): TGCGCCAGCAGCTTGGGTCAGGGATTGAACACTGAAGCTTTCTTT.

This clonotype has at least ten counts. The chain carries TRBV4-3 and TRBJ2-7; possibly TRBD2 for D (7 bases). V gave up 0 bases and J gave up 2 bases, with 11 bases separating them. The CDR3 extends over 15 amino acids. Per germline, CDR1 LGHNA and CDR2 YSLEER. The CDR3 nucleotides read TGCGCCAGCAGCCAAGACTGGGAGGGGGCCTACGAGCAGTACTTC. Translated, it gives CASSQDWEGAYEQYF.

The genes are TRBV24-1 and TRBJ2-3; D possibly corresponds to TRBD2 (6 bases). In germline, CDR1 is KGHDR, CDR2 SFDVKD. Trimming left V 4 bases short and J 4 bases short, with 14 bases between. The CDR3 runs 15 residues. CDR3 sequence (DNA): TGTGCCACCAGTGACCCCGGGACTTTGCCAGATACGCAGTATTTT. Encoded protein: CATSDPGTLPDTQYF.

The chain has TRBV29-1 and TRBJ2-5; possibly TRBD1 or TRBD2 for D (5 bases each). This CDR3 is built from 12 residues. The V end was cut by 4 bases, the J end by 4 bases, with 10 bases between. Germline CDR1 SQVTM, CDR2 ANQGSEA. The chain's CDR3 is CSVGRGAETQYF. CDR3 DNA: TGCAGCGTTGGAAGGGGAGCAGAGACCCAGTACTTC.

Many counts were recorded for this clonotype. V is TRBV6-5 and J is TRBJ2-1; D unclear. Germline V gives CDR1 MNHEY, CDR2 SVGAGI. The CDR3 consists of 12 residues. V lost 4 bases and J lost 7, with 8 bases in between. The CDR3 is CASSFRPNEQFF. The CDR3 bases are TGTGCCAGCAGTTTCCGTCCGAATGAGCAGTTCTTC.